This T cell receptor (beta chain) was retrieved from a study of human T cells and chemical hapten exposure. Germline values: CDR1 MNHEY, CDR2 SMNVEV (reference sequence). The CDR3 totals 14 residues. V was cut by 6 bases and J by 5 bases, with 16 bases left in between. In TCRdb, the RACE reads were re-called with MiXCR into one record per CDR3 protein. The sample holds some 350,000 distinct CDR3 sequences; around 7% are singletons and the top ten take 7.5% to 9%. Noted time point: patch test 1, 2 weeks after DPC sensitization. Sample treatment: therapeutic diphenylcyclopropenone sensitization with weekly scalp DPC.

This chain links TRBV27 with TRBJ2-5; TRBD2 is a possible D gene (5 bases). This material consisted of whole blood, taken in connection with sensitization to the hapten diphenylcyclopropenone (DPC). The source is a woman aged 18 to 35 with alopecia areata. Some clones in this sample may be carry-over from other donors' samples. The CDR3 loop is CASREAVPGETQYF. The DNA for the CDR3 is TGTGCCAGCAGAGAAGCGGTACCTGGGGAGACCCAGTACTTC.